Listed here are 8 T cell receptor beta chains from one sample, sequenced in a study of CD8 T cells in ankylosing spondylitis. TCRdb itself ran the 5' RACE reads through MiXCR, one entry per CDR3 protein. Here the sample spans around 150,000 distinct CDR3 sequences, roughly 30% being singletons. Specimen: synovial fluid, either unsorted or a sorted T cell fraction (not recorded which). The receptors come from a male donor with ankylosing spondylitis.

Only a few counts were recorded for this clonotype. At one boundary the junction diverges from the germline segment, which might be a read error. V and J are TRBV12-3 or TRBV12-4 and TRBJ1-3; perhaps TRBD1 as D (5 bases). The CDR3 has 15 residues. The CDR3 nucleotides are TGTGCCAGCAAGATAGGGACGTCGTCTGGAATCACCATATATTTT. This gives the protein CASKIGTSSGITIYF.

This clonotype was detected a few times. The rearrangement uses TRBV20-1 and TRBJ2-5; unclear D gene. V was pared by 6 bases and J by 4 bases, with 9 bases between. Germline V gene lookup returns CDR1 DFQATT and CDR2 SNEGSKA (reference sequence). This CDR3 comprises 11 residues. The chain's CDR3 is CSASWRETQYF. As DNA, the CDR3 is TGCAGTGCCAGCTGGCGAGAGACCCAGTACTTC.

This rearrangement joins TRBV5-6 to TRBJ1-1; D possibly corresponds to TRBD1 (5 bases). The CDR3 contains 13 residues. Deletions cut 0 bases from V and 10 bases from J, with 13 bases between. The germline V gene encodes CDR1 SGHDT and CDR2 YYEEEE. CDR3 sequence: CASSLVPNGGAFF. In nucleotides, the CDR3 is TGTGCCAGCAGCTTGGTGCCAAACGGGGGAGCTTTCTTT.

This rearrangement joins TRBV24-1 to TRBJ2-1, with 8 bases lining up with TRBD1. The CDR3 consists of 15 residues. The germline V gene encodes CDR1 KGHDR and CDR2 SFDVKD. V lost 5 bases and J lost 6; bases outside the gene matches: 8. CDR3 DNA: TGTGCCACCAGTGCCTCGGACAGGGCCCTCAATGAGCAGTTCTTC. It encodes CATSASDRALNEQFF.

The rearrangement uses TRBV11-2 and TRBJ1-5; D gene ambiguous. V lost 1 base and J lost 0, with 7 bases in between. The germline gives CDR1 SGHAT, CDR2 FQNNGV. The CDR3 totals 15 residues. The CDR3 DNA reads TGTGCCAGCAGCTTAGGAGACACTAGCAATCAGCCCCAGCATTTT. Translating gives CASSLGDTSNQPQHF.

This clonotype has just one count. V usage is TRBV9 and J usage is TRBJ1-6, with D unclear. CDR3 length: 15 residues. Trimming removed 1 base from V and 10 bases from J, with 15 bases in between. The germline V gene has CDR1 SGDLS and CDR2 YYNGEE. CDR3 sequence (DNA): TGTGCCAGCAGCGTATCTACTGAGACGTGGTCACCCCTCCACTTT. It specifies CASSVSTETWSPLHF.

The gene calls are TRBV7-9 and TRBJ2-4; TRBD1 agrees at 7 bases. Germline V gives CDR1 SEHNR, CDR2 FQNEAQ (reference sequence). CDR3 length: 15 residues. Unmatched junction bases numbered 11, after V lost 4 bases and J lost 8 bases. The CDR3 loop is CASSSRGQDRDIQYF. CDR3 in DNA: TGTGCCAGCAGCTCCCGCGGACAGGATCGGGACATTCAGTACTTC. The full variable domain, in which reference TRBV7-9 and TRBJ2-4 provide the parts outside the CDR3, is DTGVSQNPRHKITKRGQNVTFRCDPISEHNRLYWYRQTLGQGPEFLTYFQNEAQLEKSRLLSDRFSAERPKGSFSTLEIQRTEQGDSAMYLCASSSRGQDRDIQYFGAGTRLSVL.

The gene calls are TRBV20-1 and TRBJ1-1, with a possible D match to TRBD1 (5 bases). V lost 6 bases to trimming and J lost 1 base, with 15 bases between them. Germline assignment: CDR1 DFQATT and CDR2 SNEGSKA (reference sequence). There are 14 residues in the CDR3. The DNA for the CDR3 is TGCAGTGCCCTGGCCGGGGGATGGAACACTGAAGCTTTCTTT. Its translation is CSALAGGWNTEAFF.